One and the same sample provided the 11 T cell receptor beta chains below, sequenced in a study of cytomegalovirus exposure and HLA in healthy donors. In the PCR, 60 Vbeta and 13 Jbeta primers were used. Only in-frame clones appear in the TCRdb table, and some are missing; sequencing was by immunoSEQ multiplex PCR. The sample carries fewer than 250,000 clones, approximately 81% recorded once. The material sequenced was PBMCs. Receptors were obtained from a man aged 25 to 40 in good health and CMV-seronegative.

In its sample, this clone was seen a few times. The V gene is TRBV9, the J gene TRBJ1-1; TRBD1 agrees at 7 bases. The CDR3 consists of 14 residues. Trimming removed 3 bases from V and 8 bases from J; junction bases left unmatched: 10. CDR1 and CDR2 from the germline V gene are SGDLS and YYNGEE. The CDR3 sequence is CASSARGGFSEAFF. The CDR3 nucleotides are TGTGCCAGCAGCGCCAGAGGGGGCTTCTCAGAAGCTTTCTTT.

The chain combines TRBV2 with TRBJ1-5; 7 nucleotides match TRBD1. CDR3 length equals 15 residues. Losses at the gene ends were 5 bases for V and 3 bases for J; bases not matched to a gene: 7. CDR1 is SNHLY, CDR2 FYNNEI, per germline. This chain's CDR3 is CASSLRTGLNQPQHF. CDR3 sequence (DNA): TGTGCCAGCAGTTTACGGACAGGCCTCAATCAGCCCCAGCATTTT.

The V and J genes are TRBV7-9 and TRBJ2-1; D may be TRBD2 (7 bases). CDR3 length: 18 amino acids. The V end lost 2 bases, the J end lost 0 bases, and 17 bases lay between the germline ends. Germline CDR1 and CDR2: SEHNR and FQNEAQ (reference sequence). The CDR3 loop is CASSLRGGAPSSYNEQFF. In DNA form, the CDR3 reads TGTGCCAGCAGCTTAAGAGGGGGGGCACCGAGCTCCTACAATGAGCAGTTCTTC.

The chain links TRBV5-1 to TRBJ2-3; TRBD2 is a possible D gene (6 bases). V gave up 0 bases and J gave up 0 bases, with 8 bases separating them. CDR3 length equals 15 residues. The germline gives CDR1 SGHRS, CDR2 YFSETQ. CDR3 bases: TGCGCCAGCAGCTTGGACGGGACTAGCACAGATACGCAGTATTTT. It is translated as CASSLDGTSTDTQYF.

The sample holds one count of this clone. The genes are TRBV18 and TRBJ2-2; 9 nucleotides agree with TRBD1. V gave up 6 bases and J gave up 0 bases; unmatched junction bases: 14. Germline lookup yields CDR1 KGHSH and CDR2 LQKENI. This CDR3 is 19 amino acids long. The CDR3 DNA reads as TGTGCCAGCTCGCTGGTCCCGACGACAGGGGGACCGAACACCGGGGAGCTGTTTTTT. It yields the protein CASSLVPTTGGPNTGELFF. The full variable domain, completed using reference TRBV18 and TRBJ2-2, is NAGVMQNPRHLVRRRGQEARLRCSPMKGHSHVYWYRQLPEEGLKFMVYLQKENIIDESGMPKERFSAEFPKEGPSILRIQQVVRGDSAAYFCASSLVPTTGGPNTGELFFGEGSRLTVL.

Regarding this clone: The germline gene is not matched at one end of the junction; a read error may be the cause. The rearrangement uses TRBV6-5 and TRBJ2-6, with D perhaps matching TRBD1 (5 bases). Germline CDR1 MNHEY, CDR2 SVGAGI. The CDR3 is 14 residues long. The CDR3 DNA sequence: TGTGCCAGCAGTTACAAAACTGGGGCCAGCGTCCTGACTTTC. Protein sequence: CASSYKTGASVLTF.

The V gene is TRBV6-5, the J gene TRBJ2-7; 7 bases line up with TRBD1. The CDR3 sequence is 14 residues long. V lost 7 bases, J lost 1 base, and 7 bases stayed unmatched. From germline, CDR1 is MNHEY and CDR2 SVGAGI. CDR3 sequence (DNA): TGTGCCAGCAATCCCCTGGGACAGTCCTACGAGCAGTACTTC. It codes for CASNPLGQSYEQYF.

The chain uses TRBV15 and TRBJ2-1; D perhaps matches TRBD1 (5 bases). CDR3 size: 12 residues. Trimming left V 4 bases short and J 8 bases short, with 9 bases between. Germline assignment: CDR1 LNHNV and CDR2 YYDKDF (reference sequence). The CDR3 is CATSIGADEQFF. The CDR3 DNA follows: TGTGCCACCAGCATAGGGGCGGATGAGCAGTTCTTC.

The V gene is TRBV5-4, the J gene TRBJ1-6; maybe TRBD1 (6 bases). V was shortened by 9 bases and J by 9 bases, with 31 bases between the two germline ends. This CDR3 comprises 18 residues. Per germline, CDR1 SGHNT and CDR2 YYREEE (reference sequence). The CDR3, as DNA: TGTGCCACCAACCACACCCGCTGGGGGCGGCAACCTCTTTCACCCCTCCACTTT. It codes for CATNHTRWGRQPLSPLHF.

V usage is TRBV7-2 and J usage is TRBJ1-6; possible D gene TRBD1, 6 bases. V was cut by 4 bases and J by 5 bases, with 12 bases left in between. Per the germline V gene, CDR1 is SGHTA and CDR2 is FQGNSA. The CDR3 extends over 15 amino acids. CDR3 residues: CASSSTGINNSPLHF. The CDR3 bases are TGTGCCAGCAGCTCAACAGGGATAAATAATTCACCCCTCCACTTT.

This clone was seen more than once but under ten times. The chain links TRBV7-9 to TRBJ2-5; D perhaps matches TRBD2 (5 bases). V shed 5 bases and J shed 0 bases, with 10 bases lying between them. CDR1 is SEHNR and CDR2 is FQNEAQ in the germline V gene (reference sequence). There are 14 residues in the CDR3. The CDR3 bases are TGTGCCAGCAGCCTACGGGGTTACCAAGAGACCCAGTACTTC. Its translation is CASSLRGYQETQYF. The full variable domain, its missing parts supplied by reference TRBV7-9 and TRBJ2-5, is DTGVSQNPRHKITKRGQNVTFRCDPISEHNRLYWYRQTLGQGPEFLTYFQNEAQLEKSRLLSDRFSAERPKGSFSTLEIQRTEQGDSAMYLCASSLRGYQETQYFGPGTRLLVL.